This is a list of T cell receptor beta chains from one sample in a study of T cell responses to AZD1222 COVID-19 vaccine. Some clones are missing from TCRdb's copy, which holds only in-frame ones; the method was immunoSEQ multiplex PCR. Here the sample spans some 130,000 clones, approximately 83% being singletons. Sample: peripheral blood, taken on day 0 of AZD1222 vaccination. Receptors were obtained from an adult in good health. Each CDR3 is given with its conserved first and last residue. Fields, in order: D gene, V gene, clone size, J gene, CDR3 protein, CDR3 DNA. The D gene is left open where the match is weak. A clone size is listed for some rows: how often the clone was seen (once, few, many), or a class if it is expanded.

D: -
V: TRBV9
size: -
J: TRBJ2-5
CDR3: CASSPGPQETQYF
DNA: TGTGCCAGCAGCCCTGGACCCCAAGAGACCCAGTACTTC

D: -
V: TRBV7-2
size: few
J: TRBJ2-1
CDR3: CASSLARHNEQFF
DNA: TGTGCCAGCAGCTTAGCCCGACACAATGAGCAGTTCTTC

D: TRBD2
V: TRBV29-1
size: -
J: TRBJ2-1
CDR3: CSGERGNNEQFF
DNA: TGCAGCGGGGAGCGGGGTAACAATGAGCAGTTCTTC

D: -
V: TRBV7-8
size: -
J: TRBJ1-1
CDR3: CASSPRRQGNTEAFF
DNA: TGTGCCAGCAGCCCCCGGAGGCAGGGGAACACTGAAGCTTTCTTT

D: -
V: TRBV7-9
size: -
J: TRBJ2-7
CDR3: CASSLVGTGSYEQYF
DNA: TGTGCCAGCAGCTTAGTGGGGACCGGTTCCTACGAGCAGTACTTC

D: TRBD2
V: TRBV12-3/TRBV12-4
size: -
J: TRBJ2-7
CDR3: CASSASGLNEQYF
DNA: TGTGCCAGCAGTGCTAGCGGCTTGAACGAGCAGTACTTC

D: -
V: TRBV11-3
size: -
J: TRBJ1-1
CDR3: CASSRTLVEAFF
DNA: TGTGCCAGCAGCCGGACGCTAGTCGAAGCTTTCTTT

D: -
V: TRBV10-1
size: few
J: TRBJ2-5
CDR3: CASSVYRDEETQYF
DNA: TGCGCCAGCAGTGTTTACAGGGATGAAGAGACCCAGTACTTC

D: TRBD1
V: TRBV3-1/TRBV3-2
size: -
J: TRBJ2-4
CDR3: CASSNNYRGRNIQYF
DNA: TGTGCCAGCAGCAACAATTACAGGGGGAGAAACATTCAGTACTTC

D: -
V: TRBV11-3
size: once
J: TRBJ2-7
CDR3: CASSLDPGSAREQYF
DNA: TGTGCCAGCAGCTTAGATCCCGGGTCAGCCCGCGAGCAGTACTTC

D: TRBD2
V: TRBV4-3
size: -
J: TRBJ2-1
CDR3: CASSRGGGSGRGDNEQFF
DNA: TGCGCCAGCAGCAGGGGGGGCGGAAGCGGGAGAGGGGACAATGAGCAGTTCTTC

D: -
V: TRBV9
size: few
J: TRBJ2-3
CDR3: CASSVRQGTDTQYF
DNA: TGTGCCAGCAGCGTAAGGCAGGGCACAGATACGCAGTATTTT

D: -
V: TRBV12-5
size: -
J: TRBJ2-5
CDR3: CASGLGGSGAETQYF
DNA: TGTGCTAGTGGTTTGGGGGGGTCGGGAGCAGAGACCCAGTACTTC

D: -
V: TRBV19
size: -
J: TRBJ1-6
CDR3: CASSGRQNSPLHF
DNA: TGTGCCAGTAGTGGACGACAGAATTCACCCCTCCACTTT

D: -
V: TRBV28
size: -
J: TRBJ1-4
CDR3: CALGTPKEKLFF
DNA: TGTGCCCTCGGGACTCCTAAGGAAAAACTGTTTTTT

D: -
V: TRBV3-1/TRBV3-2
size: -
J: TRBJ1-5
CDR3: CASSQTWAGPQHF
DNA: TGTGCCAGCAGCCAAACGTGGGCAGGGCCCCAGCATTTT

D: TRBD1
V: TRBV19
size: -
J: TRBJ1-1
CDR3: CASSPLDRLEAFF
DNA: TGTGCCAGTAGTCCCTTGGACAGGTTAGAAGCTTTCTTT

D: -
V: TRBV3-1/TRBV3-2
size: -
J: TRBJ1-1
CDR3: CASRRIGERNTEAFF
DNA: TGTGCCAGCAGACGAATTGGGGAGAGAAACACTGAAGCTTTCTTT

D: -
V: TRBV29-1
size: -
J: TRBJ1-2
CDR3: CSVDGIYTYGYTF
DNA: TGCAGCGTTGACGGCATCTATACGTATGGCTACACCTTC

D: TRBD2
V: TRBV7-9
size: once
J: TRBJ2-1
CDR3: CASSLAYKGRDEQFF
DNA: TGTGCCAGCAGCTTAGCGTATAAGGGGAGGGATGAGCAGTTCTTC

D: TRBD1
V: TRBV7-8
size: -
J: TRBJ1-5
CDR3: CASSLEGDRVRQPQHF
DNA: TGTGCCAGCAGCTTAGAAGGGGACAGGGTGCGTCAGCCCCAGCATTTT

D: -
V: TRBV4-1
size: -
J: TRBJ1-5
CDR3: CASSQDSARGLGNQPQHF
DNA: TGCGCCAGCAGCCAAGATTCGGCCAGGGGACTGGGCAATCAGCCCCAGCATTTT

D: -
V: TRBV19
size: -
J: TRBJ2-2
CDR3: CASKGSSGTGELFF
DNA: TGTGCCAGTAAGGGGTCCTCGGGCACCGGGGAGCTGTTTTTT

D: -
V: TRBV12-3/TRBV12-4
size: -
J: TRBJ2-3
CDR3: CASSLSGTQYF
DNA: TGTGCCAGCAGTTTATCGGGTACGCAGTATTTT

D: -
V: TRBV2
size: -
J: TRBJ2-2
CDR3: CASKREDSNTGELFF
DNA: TGTGCCAGCAAAAGGGAGGACAGTAACACCGGGGAGCTGTTTTTT

D: TRBD1
V: TRBV9
size: -
J: TRBJ1-3
CDR3: CASSARQGYSGNTIYF
DNA: TGTGCCAGCAGCGCCAGACAGGGTTACTCTGGAAACACCATATATTTT

D: -
V: TRBV25-1
size: -
J: TRBJ2-3
CDR3: CASSERGGSTDTQYF
DNA: TGTGCCAGCAGTGAAAGAGGGGGGAGCACAGATACGCAGTATTTT

D: -
V: TRBV11-3
size: -
J: TRBJ1-4
CDR3: CASSLGDPGEKLFF
DNA: TGTGCCAGCAGCTTAGGGGATCCCGGGGAGAAACTGTTTTTT

D: -
V: TRBV5-1
size: -
J: TRBJ1-4
CDR3: CASSAGGGLANEKLFF
DNA: TGCGCCAGCTCAGCAGGAGGGGGGCTCGCTAATGAAAAACTGTTTTTT

D: TRBD1
V: TRBV7-2
size: -
J: TRBJ1-4
CDR3: CASSFDRATNEKLFF
DNA: TGTGCCAGCAGCTTCGACAGGGCAACTAATGAAAAACTGTTTTTT

D: -
V: TRBV5-5
size: -
J: TRBJ2-7
CDR3: CASSVTSYEQYF
DNA: TGTGCCAGCAGCGTGACCTCCTACGAGCAGTACTTC

D: -
V: TRBV5-5
size: -
J: TRBJ1-6
CDR3: CASSSQGKGEPLHF
DNA: TGTGCCAGCAGCTCACAGGGTAAGGGTGAACCCCTCCACTTT

D: TRBD2
V: TRBV6-2/TRBV6-3
size: once
J: TRBJ2-7
CDR3: CASSYSTRDYGSYEQYF
DNA: TGTGCCAGCAGTTACTCGACACGGGACTATGGGTCCTACGAGCAGTACTTC

D: -
V: TRBV24-1
size: -
J: TRBJ2-3
CDR3: CATSDSPGLGDTQYF
DNA: TGTGCCACCAGTGATTCGCCGGGCCTCGGAGATACGCAGTATTTT

D: -
V: TRBV25-1
size: once
J: TRBJ1-1
CDR3: CASSEGRDIGDAEAFF
DNA: TGTGCCAGCAGTGAAGGCCGGGATATTGGGGACGCTGAAGCTTTCTTT

D: TRBD2
V: TRBV11-2
size: -
J: TRBJ2-1
CDR3: CASRRLAGGSREQFF
DNA: TGTGCCAGCAGGCGGCTAGCGGGAGGGTCTAGGGAGCAGTTCTTC

D: -
V: TRBV19
size: -
J: TRBJ1-5
CDR3: CASSLQGVGGNQPQHF
DNA: TGTGCCAGTAGTCTCCAGGGAGTCGGTGGCAATCAGCCCCAGCATTTT

D: -
V: TRBV6-5
size: -
J: TRBJ2-4
CDR3: CASSGGLDIQYF
DNA: TGTGCCTCGTCCGGGGGATTGGACATTCAGTACTTC

D: TRBD1
V: TRBV5-1
size: once
J: TRBJ1-1
CDR3: CASSLIGGEGTEAFF
DNA: TGCGCCAGCAGCTTGATAGGGGGCGAGGGCACTGAAGCTTTCTTT

D: TRBD1
V: TRBV7-6
size: -
J: TRBJ1-6
CDR3: CASSARTGTPGNSPLHF
DNA: TGTGCCAGCAGCGCCCGGACAGGGACCCCGGGTAATTCACCCCTCCACTTT

D: TRBD1
V: TRBV7-8
size: -
J: TRBJ2-3
CDR3: CASSLFQGATDTQYF
DNA: TGTGCCAGCAGCTTGTTCCAGGGGGCCACAGATACGCAGTATTTT

D: -
V: TRBV27
size: -
J: TRBJ2-3
CDR3: CASSFRLIGGTYTDTQYF
DNA: TGTGCCAGCAGTTTTCGTCTTATAGGAGGGACGTACACAGATACGCAGTATTTT

D: -
V: TRBV10-3
size: -
J: TRBJ2-2
CDR3: CAISGNRQNTGELFF
DNA: TGTGCCATCAGTGGCAACAGGCAGAACACCGGGGAGCTGTTTTTT

D: TRBD1
V: TRBV3-1/TRBV3-2
size: once
J: TRBJ2-7
CDR3: CASSRGQGGREQYF
DNA: TGTGCCAGCAGCCGCGGACAGGGGGGGAGGGAGCAGTACTTC

D: -
V: TRBV18
size: -
J: TRBJ1-2
CDR3: CASSSGAANYGYTF
DNA: TGTGCCAGCTCCTCGGGAGCAGCTAACTATGGCTACACCTTC

D: TRBD1
V: TRBV7-9
size: -
J: TRBJ1-1
CDR3: CASSIGTGGFSTEAFF
DNA: TGTGCCAGCAGCATAGGGACAGGGGGGTTTAGTACTGAAGCTTTCTTT

D: -
V: TRBV5-1
size: -
J: TRBJ2-3
CDR3: CASSLAGRDTQYF
DNA: TGCGCCAGCAGCTTGGCGGGGAGGGATACGCAGTATTTT

D: TRBD1
V: TRBV6-5
size: -
J: TRBJ1-5
CDR3: CASSSQGALNQPQHF
DNA: TGTGCCAGCAGTTCGCAGGGGGCGCTGAATCAGCCCCAGCATTTT

D: -
V: TRBV11-2
size: -
J: TRBJ1-1
CDR3: CASSPRRGENTEAFF
DNA: TGTGCCAGCAGCCCAAGGAGGGGTGAGAACACTGAAGCTTTCTTT

D: -
V: TRBV6-1
size: -
J: TRBJ1-6
CDR3: CASSEAGENSPLHF
DNA: TGTGCCAGCAGTGAAGCAGGGGAAAATTCACCCCTCCACTTT